Presented here are 32 T cell receptor beta chains from one specimen sequenced in a study of OX40 agonist ivuxolimab in advanced cancers. Data came from immunoSEQ multiplex PCR; TCRdb stores just in-frame clones and leaves some out. The table shows some 90,000 clones, with 70% to 90% occurring only once. The sequences come from CD4+ or CD8+ T cells sorted from blood, collected in a trial of the OX40 agonist ivuxolimab. The receptors derive from an adult with an advanced solid tumor such as melanoma, head and neck, liver or kidney cancer.

V usage is TRBV30 and J usage is TRBJ1-5; 7 bases map to TRBD1. The CDR3 has 16 residues. V trimming: 2 bases; J trimming: 1 base; junction bases outside the gene matches: 8. Germline V gives CDR1 GTSNPN, CDR2 SVGIG (reference sequence). The CDR3: CAWSPETGRSNQPQHF. The CDR3 nucleotides are TGTGCCTGGAGTCCAGAGACAGGGAGAAGCAATCAGCCCCAGCATTTT. The full variable domain, its missing parts supplied by reference TRBV30 and TRBJ1-5, is SQTIHQWPATLVQPVGSPLSLECTVEGTSNPNLYWYRQAAGRGLQLLFYSVGIGQISSEVPQNLSASRPQDRQFILSSKKLLLSDSGFYLCAWSPETGRSNQPQHFGDGTRLSIL.

J is TRBJ1-2 and V is TRBV19, with D possibly being TRBD1 (5 bases). V was cut by 3 bases and J by 8 bases, with 10 bases left in between. Germline CDR1 and CDR2: LNHDA and SQIVND (reference sequence). This CDR3 contains 12 residues. The CDR3 loop is CASSIQGGGYTF. CDR3 DNA sequence: TGTGCCAGTAGTATTCAGGGAGGCGGCTACACCTTC.

The chain recombines TRBV19 with TRBJ1-5, with 9 nucleotides matching TRBD1. Germline V gives CDR1 LNHDA, CDR2 SQIVND (reference sequence). V trimming: 4 bases; J trimming: 0 bases; junction bases outside the gene matches: 7. The CDR3 loop spans 17 amino acids. The CDR3 sequence is CASSNSGTGISNQPQHF. In nucleotides, the CDR3 is TGTGCCAGTAGTAACTCCGGGACAGGGATTAGCAATCAGCCCCAGCATTTT.

This clone was picked up a small number of times. The V and J genes are TRBV21-1 and TRBJ1-5. TRBV21-1 is listed as a pseudogene. This CDR3 is built from 15 residues. For the CDR3, the DNA is TGTGCCAGCAGCGCGAGCTCTACGGGCAATCAGCCCCAGCATTTT. Its protein is CASSASSTGNQPQHF.

The chain employs TRBV12-5 and TRBJ2-3; TRBD1 matches 7 bases. In germline, CDR1 is LGHNT, CDR2 FRNRAP. The CDR3 loop spans 17 amino acids. The ends lost 9 bases at V and 0 bases at J; junction bases unmatched: 15. CDR3 amino acids: CASRLFSGQRSTDTQYF. As DNA, the CDR3 is TGTGCTAGCAGACTTTTCTCGGGACAGAGGAGCACAGATACGCAGTATTTT. Using reference TRBV12-5 and TRBJ2-3 for the parts outside the CDR3, the full variable domain is DARVTQTPRHKVTEMGQEVTMRCQPILGHNTVFWYRQTMMQGLELLAYFRNRAPLDDSGMPKDRFSAEMPDATLATLKIQPSEPRDSAVYFCASRLFSGQRSTDTQYFGPGTRLTVL.

The chain joins TRBV6-1 to TRBJ2-3, with 8 bases identical to TRBD2. With V trimmed by 7 bases and J by 1 base, 1 base remained unmatched. Germline V gene lookup returns CDR1 MNHNS and CDR2 SASEGT. The CDR3 has 13 residues. The CDR3 DNA reads TGTGCCAGCACGACTAGCGGCACAGATACGCAGTATTTT. It codes for CASTTSGTDTQYF.

The V call is TRBV5-4, the J call TRBJ2-5, with D unclear. CDR1 is SGHNT and CDR2 is YYREEE in the germline V gene (reference sequence). CDR3 size: 13 residues. V gave up 3 bases and J gave up 4 bases, with 10 bases separating them. CDR3 sequence reads: CASSSPVLETQYF. CDR3 nucleotide sequence: TGTGCCAGCAGCTCACCGGTTTTAGAGACCCAGTACTTC.

This sequence joins TRBV6-6 and TRBJ1-2; 7 bases are shared with TRBD1. The CDR3 has 16 residues. Germline CDR1 reads MNHNY; CDR2 reads SVGAGI (reference sequence). The trim removed 4 bases at V and 0 bases at J, leaving 8 bases unmatched. CDR3 DNA: TGTGCCAGCAGTTTGCCGGTACAGGGGACTAACTATGGCTACACCTTC. Amino acid sequence: CASSLPVQGTNYGYTF.

This chain uses TRBV5-1 with TRBJ2-2; 11 bases are a match to TRBD1. Germline CDR1 is SGHRS and CDR2 is YFSETQ. The CDR3 runs to 17 residues. V shed 4 bases, J shed 0 bases, and the junction held 5 bases outside the gene matches. The CDR3 DNA is TGCGCCAGCAGCCCGGACAGGGGGCTCGCGAACACCGGGGAGCTGTTTTTT. Translated: CASSPDRGLANTGELFF.

The genes are TRBV27 and TRBJ2-7, with D hard to call. This CDR3 has 16 residues. Germline values: CDR1 MNHEY, CDR2 SMNVEV (reference sequence). V was cut by 4 bases and J by 3 bases, with 19 bases left in between. The DNA of the CDR3 is TGTGCCAGCAGTTCATTACGCTCCGTCGCCTACTACGAGCAGTACTTC. Its translation is CASSSLRSVAYYEQYF.

This sequence joins TRBV12-2 and TRBJ2-1; TRBD2 is the table's D call, not checked against the DNA. TRBV12-2 is termed a pseudogene. The CDR3 loop spans 16 amino acids. The CDR3, as DNA: TGTGCAAGTCGCTTCGGACTAGCGGGAGGCCAGTCAGAGCAGTTCTTC. Its translation: CASRFGLAGGQSEQFF.

This chain's CDR3 is CASSPQETQYF. In DNA form, the CDR3 reads TGTGCCAGCAGCCCACAAGAGACCCAGTACTTC. The rearrangement links TRBV7-9 to TRBJ2-5, with D uncertain. The V gene's germline CDR1 is SEHNR and CDR2 FQNEAQ (reference sequence). The CDR3 runs 11 residues. The ends were cut back, 5 bases at V and 2 bases at J, with 3 bases in the middle.

The chain employs TRBV27 and TRBJ1-1; the D is unclear. The CDR3 is 13 residues long. Germline loops: CDR1 MNHEY, CDR2 SMNVEV (reference sequence). The V end lost 8 bases, the J end lost 11 bases, and 21 bases lay between the germline ends. CDR3 in amino acids: CASSTGNPSVAFF. The CDR3 DNA is TGTGCCAGCTCGACCGGGAACCCCTCTGTCGCTTTCTTT.

The chain employs TRBV19 and TRBJ1-6; the D is unclear. This CDR3 contains 16 residues. The V end lost 6 bases, the J end lost 0 bases, and 12 bases lay between the germline ends. Germline values: CDR1 LNHDA, CDR2 SQIVND (reference sequence). Written as DNA, the CDR3 is TGTGCCAGTAGAACCTTGGGGAGCTCCTATAATTCACCCCTCCACTTT. Its translation: CASRTLGSSYNSPLHF.

The V gene is TRBV30, the J gene TRBJ1-1, with a tentative D call TRBD1 (6 bases). Trimming removed 3 bases from V and 10 bases from J, with 15 bases in between. Germline V gene sequence: CDR1 GTSNPN, CDR2 SVGIG (reference sequence). The CDR3 has 12 residues. CDR3 sequence (DNA): TGTGCCTGGAGAATTCCTCTAGGGGGAGCTTTCTTT. Translation: CAWRIPLGGAFF.

The rearrangement uses TRBV7-9 and TRBJ2-1; D unclear. The germline CDR1 and CDR2 sequences are SEHNR and FQNEAQ (reference sequence). V lost 2 bases to trimming and J lost 0 bases, with 8 bases between them. This CDR3 comprises 15 residues. The CDR3: CASSLLVSSYNEQFF. DNA for the CDR3: TGTGCCAGCAGCTTACTAGTCTCCTCCTACAATGAGCAGTTCTTC.

The chain uses TRBV11-2 and TRBJ2-2; possibly TRBD1 for D (6 bases). CDR1 and CDR2 (germline): SGHAT, FQNNGV. Trimming left V 8 bases short and J 4 bases short, with 17 bases between. This CDR3 region has 15 residues. Written as DNA, the CDR3 is TGTGCCAGCTGTAAAGGGACATCACTCACCGGGGAGCTGTTTTTT. It encodes CASCKGTSLTGELFF.

This chain joins TRBV28 and TRBJ2-5, with TRBD1 as a possible D gene (6 bases). Trimming stripped 5 bases from V and 5 bases from J, with 24 bases between. CDR3 length: 17 residues. CDR1 is MDHEN, CDR2 SYDVKM, per germline. The CDR3 loop reads CASSPNQGSVVLETQYF. In DNA, the CDR3 is TGTGCCAGCAGTCCCAATCAGGGGTCCGTAGTTTTGGAGACCCAGTACTTC.

The V gene is TRBV5-1, the J gene TRBJ2-7; tentatively, D is TRBD1 or TRBD2 (6 bases each). The ends were cut back, 4 bases at V and 6 bases at J, with 20 bases in the middle. CDR1 and CDR2 from the germline V gene are SGHRS and YFSETQ. The length of the CDR3 is 15 residues. The CDR3 DNA reads TGCGCCAGCAGCCCGGACGGGGGCCGCCTTGGCGAGCAGTACTTC. This encodes CASSPDGGRLGEQYF.

The chain joins TRBV28 to TRBJ1-2, with 8 bases fitting TRBD1. The germline gives CDR1 MDHEN, CDR2 SYDVKM. The length of the CDR3 is 13 residues. Trimming at V came to 5 bases and at J to 8 bases, leaving 7 bases not matched to a gene. CDR3 region: CASSGQGLRGYTF. The DNA for the CDR3 is TGTGCCAGCAGTGGACAGGGTTTAAGAGGCTACACCTTC.

The chain has TRBV2 and TRBJ1-1; D is uncertain. V was shortened by 6 bases and J by 9 bases, with 11 bases between the two germline ends. Germline-derived CDR1 and CDR2 are SNHLY and FYNNEI. The CDR3 has 11 residues. This CDR3 reads CASSKSPQAFF. The CDR3 region has the DNA TGTGCCAGCAGCAAATCACCACAAGCTTTCTTT. Full variable domain (remainder filled in from reference TRBV2 and TRBJ1-1): EPEVTQTPSHQVTQMGQEVILRCVPISNHLYFYWYRQILGQKVEFLVSFYNNEISEKSEIFDDQFSVERPDGSNFTLKIRSTKLEDSAMYFCASSKSPQAFFGQGTRLTVV.

The chain is built from TRBV28 and TRBJ2-1, with 7 bases matching TRBD1. The trim removed 5 bases at V and 5 bases at J, leaving 12 bases unmatched. Germline CDR1 is MDHEN and CDR2 is SYDVKM. This CDR3 has 16 amino acids. CDR3 nucleotides: TGTGCCAGCAGTCCCAGGGGGAACAAGGGGCACAATGAGCAGTTCTTC. Protein product: CASSPRGNKGHNEQFF. Variable domain in full (rest from reference TRBV28 and TRBJ2-1): DVKVTQSSRYLVKRTGEKVFLECVQDMDHENMFWYRQDPGLGLRLIYFSYDVKMKEKGDIPEGYSVSREKKERFSLILESASTNQTSMYLCASSPRGNKGHNEQFFGPGTRLTVL.

This clone was recorded once. The chain combines TRBV9 with TRBJ1-6; 11 nucleotides align to TRBD1. With V trimmed by 3 bases and J by 9 bases, 8 bases remained unmatched. Germline CDR1 is SGDLS and CDR2 is YYNGEE. This CDR3 is 16 amino acids long. The CDR3 nucleotides are TGTGCCAGCAGCGGTAGATGGGGGACAGGGGGTTCACCCCTCCACTTT. Translation gives CASSGRWGTGGSPLHF.

The V and J genes are TRBV19 and TRBJ1-2; 12 positions match TRBD1. The CDR3 runs 17 residues. Trimming cost V 6 bases and J 3 bases; bases outside gene matches: 11. Germline loops: CDR1 LNHDA, CDR2 SQIVND (reference sequence). CDR3 protein: CASRDPGQGAPDYGYTF. The CDR3 coding sequence is TGTGCCAGTAGGGATCCGGGACAGGGGGCGCCGGACTATGGCTACACCTTC.

This chain connects TRBV6-1 to TRBJ1-2, with 7 bases lining up with TRBD1. Germline lookup yields CDR1 MNHNS and CDR2 SASEGT. The junction had 8 bases not matched to a gene; V was cut back by 6 bases and J by 1 base. The CDR3 sequence is 15 residues long. The CDR3 DNA reads TGTGCCAGCAGCCGGGACAGAGACATTAACTATGGCTACACCTTC. Its protein is CASSRDRDINYGYTF.

V usage is TRBV5-8 and J usage is TRBJ2-4; D remains ambiguous. V gave up 4 bases and J gave up 9 bases, with 8 bases separating them. The CDR3 contains 11 residues. From germline, CDR1 is SGHTS and CDR2 YDEGEE. The CDR3: CASSLVGIQYF. The CDR3 DNA is TGTGCCAGCAGCCTGGTTGGCATTCAGTACTTC.

This clone was observed once. V gene TRBV27 combines with J gene TRBJ1-5; D remains unclear. Trimming took 6 bases from V and 0 from J, leaving 9 bases between them. CDR1 and CDR2 from the germline V gene are MNHEY and SMNVEV (reference sequence). The CDR3 loop spans 14 amino acids. The CDR3 bases are TGTGCCAGCAGCCCTACAGATAGCAATCAGCCCCAGCATTTT. Encoded protein: CASSPTDSNQPQHF.

The chain has TRBV7-2 and TRBJ2-7, with TRBD2 identical over 15 bases. The CDR3 loop spans 15 amino acids. The ends lost 1 base at V and 6 bases at J; junction bases unmatched: 1. Per the germline V gene, CDR1 is SGHTA and CDR2 is FQGNSA. The CDR3 nucleotides read TGTGCCAGCAGCTTAGTGGGACTAGCGGGAGGCGAGCAGTACGTC. This gives the protein CASSLVGLAGGEQYV.

J is TRBJ2-3 and V is TRBV7-2; D call uncertain. The length of the CDR3 is 13 residues. Germline V gene sequence: CDR1 SGHTA, CDR2 FQGNSA. V was cut by 8 bases and J by 3 bases, with 12 bases left in between. CDR3 in amino acids: CASDPGLTDTQYF. As DNA, the CDR3 is TGTGCCAGCGACCCCGGGTTGACAGATACGCAGTATTTT. Looking up the rest from reference TRBV7-2 and TRBJ2-3 gives the full variable domain: GAGVSQSPSNKVTEKGKDVELRCDPISGHTALYWYRQSLGQGLEFLIYFQGNSAPDKSGLPSDRFSAERTGGSVSTLTIQRTQQEDSAVYLCASDPGLTDTQYFGPGTRLTVL.

The chain joins TRBV29-1 to TRBJ2-5; tentative D call: TRBD1 (5 bases). This CDR3 is built from 14 residues. V shed 1 base and J shed 7 bases, with 16 bases lying between them. CDR1 and CDR2 from the germline V gene are SQVTM and ANQGSEA. The CDR3 reads CSVEGQGDFGTQYF. For the CDR3, the DNA is TGCAGCGTTGAAGGGCAGGGTGATTTCGGGACCCAGTACTTC.

The chain employs TRBV21-1 and TRBJ1-5; the D call TRBD1 from the table was never checked on the DNA. TRBV21-1 is marked as a pseudogene. There are 17 residues in the CDR3. In nucleotides, the CDR3 is TGTGCCAGCAGCAAAAGCCCAAGACAGGGGGTCTATCAGCCCCAGCATTTT. Translation: CASSKSPRQGVYQPQHF.

The V call is TRBV29-1, the J call TRBJ1-2; a weak D match, TRBD1 (6 bases). This CDR3 is built from 12 residues. V dropped 3 bases and J dropped 8 bases, with 13 bases sitting between them. Germline CDR1 and CDR2: SQVTM and ANQGSEA. The CDR3 region has the DNA TGCAGCGTTGAGGGCAGGGGACCCGGCTACACCTTC. Protein: CSVEGRGPGYTF. The complete variable domain, with remaining parts taken from reference TRBV29-1 and TRBJ1-2, reads SAVISQKPSRDICQRGTSLTIQCQVDSQVTMMFWYRQQPGQSLTLIATANQGSEATYESGFVIDKFPISRPNLTFSTLTVSNMSPEDSSIYLCSVEGRGPGYTFGSGTRLTVV.